This T cell receptor beta chain was sequenced during a study of T cell responses to AZD1222 COVID-19 vaccine. Details on this clone: What it recognizes is unknown.

The length of the CDR3 is 13 residues. V lost 2 bases and J 3 bases, leaving 7 bases between the germline ends. CDR1 is KGHSH and CDR2 is LQKENI in the germline V gene. Using immunoSEQ multiplex PCR, the repertoire was profiled, and TCRdb retains in-frame clones only, with some absent. This sample yields about 100,000 clones, of which around 90% are seen a single time; under 2% belongs to the top ten. Whole-study results and caveats: Following two doses of AZD1222, Spike-specific TCR breadth and depth rose. Repertoire sampling happened only post peak T cell response. CD4 TCRs associated with vaccination spanned spike, dominating at 160-218 and 743-854.

V is TRBV18 and J is TRBJ2-5, with no clear D. This receptor was identified in an adult in good health. The source was peripheral blood, collected on day 0 of AZD1222 vaccination. The CDR3 nucleotides read TGTGCCAGCTCACCAGGGCAGGAAGAGACCCAGTACTTC. Amino acids: CASSPGQEETQYF.